This paragraph reports one TCR beta chain. Clones were read by immunoSEQ multiplex PCR, and TCRdb kept only the in-frame ones, dropping some. Of 50,000 to 65,000 clones in the sample, about 90% were seen once. Recipients received nonmyeloablative bone marrow transplants from related graft donors, with transient mixed chimerism. Unstimulated regulatory T cells (CD4+CD25+CD127-), CD4+CD25- non-regulatory cells, CD4 and CD8 cells were FACS-sorted from thawed PBMCs. The sample originates from a study of Tregs in tolerant kidney transplant recipients. This material consisted of CD4+ T cells from blood (PBMCs), taken 6 months after the transplant. The TCR sequence derives from a human patient who received a combined kidney and bone marrow transplant. Some of the T cells may derive from the graft donor.

The CDR3 sequence: CASRAPGTAYNEQFF. The CDR3 region has the DNA TGTGCCAGCAGAGCACCCGGGACAGCCTACAATGAGCAGTTCTTC. V gene TRBV7-2 combines with J gene TRBJ2-1, with 7 nucleotides matching TRBD1. Trimming removed 6 bases from V and 2 bases from J; junction bases left unmatched: 7. The CDR3 contains 15 residues. Germline CDR1 is SGHTA and CDR2 is FQGNSA. Variable domain in full (rest from reference TRBV7-2 and TRBJ2-1): GAGVSQSPSNKVTEKGKDVELRCDPISGHTALYWYRQSLGQGLEFLIYFQGNSAPDKSGLPSDRFSAERTGGSVSTLTIQRTQQEDSAVYLCASRAPGTAYNEQFFGPGTRLTVL.